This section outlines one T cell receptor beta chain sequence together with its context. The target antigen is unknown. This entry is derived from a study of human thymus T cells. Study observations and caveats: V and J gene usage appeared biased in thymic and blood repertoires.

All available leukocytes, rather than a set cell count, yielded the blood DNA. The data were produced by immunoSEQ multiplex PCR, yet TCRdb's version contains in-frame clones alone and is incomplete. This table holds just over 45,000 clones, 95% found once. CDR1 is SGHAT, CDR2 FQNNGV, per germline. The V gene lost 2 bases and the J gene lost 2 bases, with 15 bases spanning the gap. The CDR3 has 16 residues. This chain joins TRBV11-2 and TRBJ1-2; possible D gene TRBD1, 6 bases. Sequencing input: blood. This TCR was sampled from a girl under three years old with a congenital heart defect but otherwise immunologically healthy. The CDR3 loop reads CASSLSSGGYNYGYTF. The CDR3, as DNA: TGTGCCAGCAGCTTAAGTTCCGGGGGCTACAACTATGGCTACACCTTC.